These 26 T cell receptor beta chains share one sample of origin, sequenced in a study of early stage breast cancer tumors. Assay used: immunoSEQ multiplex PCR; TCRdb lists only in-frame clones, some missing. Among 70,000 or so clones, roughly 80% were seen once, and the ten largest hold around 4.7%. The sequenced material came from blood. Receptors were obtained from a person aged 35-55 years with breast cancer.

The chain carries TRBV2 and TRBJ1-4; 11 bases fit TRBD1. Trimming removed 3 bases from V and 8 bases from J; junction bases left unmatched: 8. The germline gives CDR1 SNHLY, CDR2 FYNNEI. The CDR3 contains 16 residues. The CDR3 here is CASSDRTGGAVEKLFF. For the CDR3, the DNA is TGTGCCAGCAGTGACAGGACAGGGGGCGCAGTAGAAAAACTGTTTTTT. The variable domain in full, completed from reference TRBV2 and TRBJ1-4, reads EPEVTQTPSHQVTQMGQEVILRCVPISNHLYFYWYRQILGQKVEFLVSFYNNEISEKSEIFDDQFSVERPDGSNFTLKIRSTKLEDSAMYFCASSDRTGGAVEKLFFGSGTQLSVL.

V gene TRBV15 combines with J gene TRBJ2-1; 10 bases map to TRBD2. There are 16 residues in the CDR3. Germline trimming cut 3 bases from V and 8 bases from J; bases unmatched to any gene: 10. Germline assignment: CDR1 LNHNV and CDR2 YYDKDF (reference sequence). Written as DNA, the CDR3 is TGTGCCACCAGCAGTAAGCGGGAGGGTAACGGTTATGAGCAGTTCTTC. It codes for CATSSKREGNGYEQFF.

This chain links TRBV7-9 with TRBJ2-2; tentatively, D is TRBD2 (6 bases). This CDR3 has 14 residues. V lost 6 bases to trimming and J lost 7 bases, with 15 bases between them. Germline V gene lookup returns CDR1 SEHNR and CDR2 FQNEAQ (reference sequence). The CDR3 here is CASRIGEDVGELFF. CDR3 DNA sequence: TGTGCCAGCAGGATAGGGGAGGACGTCGGGGAGCTGTTTTTT. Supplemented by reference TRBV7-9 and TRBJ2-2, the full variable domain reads DTGVSQNPRHKITKRGQNVTFRCDPISEHNRLYWYRQTLGQGPEFLTYFQNEAQLEKSRLLSDRFSAERPKGSFSTLEIQRTEQGDSAMYLCASRIGEDVGELFFGEGSRLTVL.

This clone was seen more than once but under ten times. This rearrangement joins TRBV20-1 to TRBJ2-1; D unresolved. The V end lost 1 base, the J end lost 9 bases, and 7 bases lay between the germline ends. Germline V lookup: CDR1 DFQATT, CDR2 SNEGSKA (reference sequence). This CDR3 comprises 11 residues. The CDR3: CSARGSGEQFF. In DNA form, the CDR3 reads TGCAGTGCTAGAGGTTCGGGTGAGCAGTTCTTC.

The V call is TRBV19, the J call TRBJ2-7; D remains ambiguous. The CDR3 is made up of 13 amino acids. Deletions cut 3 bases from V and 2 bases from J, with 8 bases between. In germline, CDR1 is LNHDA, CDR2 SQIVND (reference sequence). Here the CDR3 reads CASSMQIPYEQYF. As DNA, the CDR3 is TGTGCCAGTAGTATGCAGATCCCCTACGAGCAGTACTTC.

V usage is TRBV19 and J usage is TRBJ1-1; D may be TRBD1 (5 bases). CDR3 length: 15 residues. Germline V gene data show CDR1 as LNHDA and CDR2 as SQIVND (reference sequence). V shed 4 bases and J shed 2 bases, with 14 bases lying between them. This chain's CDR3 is CASSTPMGTNTEAFF. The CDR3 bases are TGTGCCAGTAGTACACCGATGGGGACCAACACTGAAGCTTTCTTT. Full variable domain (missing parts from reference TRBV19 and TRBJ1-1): DGGITQSPKYLFRKEGQNVTLSCEQNLNHDAMYWYRQDPGQGLRLIYYSQIVNDFQKGDIAEGYSVSREKKESFPLTVTSAQKNPTAFYLCASSTPMGTNTEAFFGQGTRLTVV.

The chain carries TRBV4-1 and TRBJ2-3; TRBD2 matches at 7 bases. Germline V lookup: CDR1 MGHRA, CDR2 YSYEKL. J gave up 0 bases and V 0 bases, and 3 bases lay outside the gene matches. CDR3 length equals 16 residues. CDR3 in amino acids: CASSQEAGRSTDTQYF. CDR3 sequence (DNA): TGCGCCAGCAGCCAAGAAGCGGGACGCAGCACAGATACGCAGTATTTT.

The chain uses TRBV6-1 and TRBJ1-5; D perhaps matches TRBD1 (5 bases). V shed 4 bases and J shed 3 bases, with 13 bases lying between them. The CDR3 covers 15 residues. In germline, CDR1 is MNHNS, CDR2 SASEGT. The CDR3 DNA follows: TGTGCCAGCAGTGCTTCCCGGGGACTCAATCAGCCCCAGCATTTT. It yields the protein CASSASRGLNQPQHF.

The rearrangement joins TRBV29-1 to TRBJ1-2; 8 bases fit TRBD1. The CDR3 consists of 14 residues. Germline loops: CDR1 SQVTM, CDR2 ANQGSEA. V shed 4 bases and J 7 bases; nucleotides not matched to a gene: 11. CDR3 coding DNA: TGCAGCGTTGGAGGGAGGACAGGGATTTTTGGCTACACCTTC. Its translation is CSVGGRTGIFGYTF.

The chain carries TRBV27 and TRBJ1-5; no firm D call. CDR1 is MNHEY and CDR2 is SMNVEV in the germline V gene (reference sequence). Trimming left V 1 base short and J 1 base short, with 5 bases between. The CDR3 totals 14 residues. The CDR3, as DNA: TGTGCCAGCAGTTTATTAGGGAGCAATCAGCCCCAGCATTTT. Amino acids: CASSLLGSNQPQHF.

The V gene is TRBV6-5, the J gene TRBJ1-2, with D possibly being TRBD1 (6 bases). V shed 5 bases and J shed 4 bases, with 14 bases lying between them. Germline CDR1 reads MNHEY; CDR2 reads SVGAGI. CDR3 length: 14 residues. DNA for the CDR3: TGTGCCAGCAGTGACAACAGGGAGGGCTATGGCTACACCTTC. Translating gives CASSDNREGYGYTF.

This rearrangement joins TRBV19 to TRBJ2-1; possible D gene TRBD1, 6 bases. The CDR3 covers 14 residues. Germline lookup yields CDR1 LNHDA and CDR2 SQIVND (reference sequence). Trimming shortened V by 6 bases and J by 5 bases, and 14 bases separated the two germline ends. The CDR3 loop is CASRSQGTHNEQFF. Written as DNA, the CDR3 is TGTGCCAGTAGATCCCAGGGGACCCACAATGAGCAGTTCTTC.

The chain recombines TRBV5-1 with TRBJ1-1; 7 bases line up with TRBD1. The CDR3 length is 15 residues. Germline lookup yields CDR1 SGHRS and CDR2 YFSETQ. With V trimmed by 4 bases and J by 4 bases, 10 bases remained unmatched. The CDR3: CASSPLGDRVTEAFF. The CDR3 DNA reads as TGCGCCAGCAGCCCCCTGGGAGACAGGGTCACTGAAGCTTTCTTT.

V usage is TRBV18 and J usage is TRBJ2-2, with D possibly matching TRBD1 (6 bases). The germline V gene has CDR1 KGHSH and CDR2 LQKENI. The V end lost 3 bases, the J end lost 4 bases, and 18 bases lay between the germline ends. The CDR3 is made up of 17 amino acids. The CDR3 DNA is TGTGCCAGCTCACCTAGTCCGGGGACACTGCGCACCGGGGAGCTGTTTTTT. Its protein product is CASSPSPGTLRTGELFF.

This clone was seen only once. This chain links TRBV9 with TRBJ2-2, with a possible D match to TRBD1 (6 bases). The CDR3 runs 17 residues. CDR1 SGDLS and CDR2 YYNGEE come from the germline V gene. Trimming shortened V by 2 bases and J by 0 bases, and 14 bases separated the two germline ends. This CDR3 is CASSVTGTYANTGELFF. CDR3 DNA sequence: TGTGCCAGCAGCGTCACAGGGACATACGCGAACACCGGGGAGCTGTTTTTT.

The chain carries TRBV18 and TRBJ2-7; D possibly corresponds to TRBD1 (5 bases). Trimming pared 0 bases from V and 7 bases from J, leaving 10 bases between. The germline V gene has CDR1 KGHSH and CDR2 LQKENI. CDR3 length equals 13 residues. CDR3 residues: CASSPPSRVEQYF. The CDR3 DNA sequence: TGTGCCAGCTCACCACCGAGCAGGGTTGAGCAGTACTTC.

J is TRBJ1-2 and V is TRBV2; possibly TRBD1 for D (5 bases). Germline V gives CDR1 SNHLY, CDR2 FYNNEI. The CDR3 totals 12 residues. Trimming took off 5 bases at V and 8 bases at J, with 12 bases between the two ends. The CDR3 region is CASSPDRSGYTF. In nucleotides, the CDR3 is TGTGCCAGCAGTCCTGACAGAAGCGGCTACACCTTC.

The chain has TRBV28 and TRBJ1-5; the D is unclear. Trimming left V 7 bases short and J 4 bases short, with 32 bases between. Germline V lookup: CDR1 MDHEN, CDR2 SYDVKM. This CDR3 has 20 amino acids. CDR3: CASTLDSDSPGSSRNQPQHF. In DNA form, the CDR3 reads TGTGCCAGCACCCTCGATAGTGACTCCCCTGGAAGTTCCAGGAATCAGCCCCAGCATTTT. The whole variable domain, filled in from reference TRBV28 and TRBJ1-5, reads DVKVTQSSRYLVKRTGEKVFLECVQDMDHENMFWYRQDPGLGLRLIYFSYDVKMKEKGDIPEGYSVSREKKERFSLILESASTNQTSMYLCASTLDSDSPGSSRNQPQHFGDGTRLSIL.

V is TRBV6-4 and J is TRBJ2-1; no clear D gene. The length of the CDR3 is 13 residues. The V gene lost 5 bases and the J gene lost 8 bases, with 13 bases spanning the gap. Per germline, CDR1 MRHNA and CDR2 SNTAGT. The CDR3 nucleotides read TGTGCCAGCAGTCTAAGGTGGAGAGATGAGCAGTTCTTC. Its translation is CASSLRWRDEQFF.

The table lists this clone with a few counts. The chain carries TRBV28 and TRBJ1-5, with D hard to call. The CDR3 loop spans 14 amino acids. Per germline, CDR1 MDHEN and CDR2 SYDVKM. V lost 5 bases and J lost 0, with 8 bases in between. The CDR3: CASSKTTSNQPQHF. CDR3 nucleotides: TGTGCCAGCAGTAAAACAACTAGCAATCAGCCCCAGCATTTT.

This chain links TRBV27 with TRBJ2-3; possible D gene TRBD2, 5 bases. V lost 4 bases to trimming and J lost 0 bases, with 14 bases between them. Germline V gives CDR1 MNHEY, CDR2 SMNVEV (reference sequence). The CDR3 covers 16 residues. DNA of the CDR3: TGTGCCAGCAGTTCAGGACTTAGCGCCAGCACAGATACGCAGTATTTT. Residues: CASSSGLSASTDTQYF.

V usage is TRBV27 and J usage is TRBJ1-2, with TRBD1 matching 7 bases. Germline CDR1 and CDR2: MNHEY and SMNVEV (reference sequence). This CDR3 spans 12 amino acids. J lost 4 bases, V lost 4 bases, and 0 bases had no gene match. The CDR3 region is CASSSGGYGYTF. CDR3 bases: TGTGCCAGCAGTTCAGGGGGCTATGGCTACACCTTC.

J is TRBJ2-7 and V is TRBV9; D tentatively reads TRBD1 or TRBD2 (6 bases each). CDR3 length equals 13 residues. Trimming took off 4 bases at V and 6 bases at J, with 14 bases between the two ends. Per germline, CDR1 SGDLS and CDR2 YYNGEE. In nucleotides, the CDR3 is TGTGCCAGCAGCCCGCGAGGGGGGTTCGAGCAGTACTTC. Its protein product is CASSPRGGFEQYF. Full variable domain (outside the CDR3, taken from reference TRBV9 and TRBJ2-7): DSGVTQTPKHLITATGQRVTLRCSPRSGDLSVYWYQQSLDQGLQFLIQYYNGEERAKGNILERFSAQQFPDLHSELNLSSLELGDSALYFCASSPRGGFEQYFGPGTRLTVT.

The CDR3 DNA follows: TGTGCCCAGAGTGGGGGCGCCGACACCGGGGAGCTGTTTTTT. Protein product: CAQSGGADTGELFF. The V gene is TRBV30, the J gene TRBJ2-2; a weak D match, TRBD1 (6 bases). Trimming stripped 8 bases from V and 3 bases from J, with 16 bases between. In germline, CDR1 is GTSNPN, CDR2 SVGIG (reference sequence). The CDR3 spans 14 residues.

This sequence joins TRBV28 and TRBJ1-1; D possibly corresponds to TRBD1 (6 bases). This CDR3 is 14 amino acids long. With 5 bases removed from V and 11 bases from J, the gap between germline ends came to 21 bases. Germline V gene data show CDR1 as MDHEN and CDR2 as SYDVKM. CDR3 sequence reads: CASSLIIGGKVAFF. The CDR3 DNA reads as TGTGCCAGCAGTCTCATAATAGGGGGGAAAGTGGCTTTCTTT.

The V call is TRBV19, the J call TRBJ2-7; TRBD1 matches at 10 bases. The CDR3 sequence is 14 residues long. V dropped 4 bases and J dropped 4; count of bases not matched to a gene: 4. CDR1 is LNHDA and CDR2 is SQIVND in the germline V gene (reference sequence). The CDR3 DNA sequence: TGTGCCAGTAGTACCTTGGACAGGGGGTACGAGCAGTACTTC. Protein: CASSTLDRGYEQYF.